The rows below give T cell receptor beta chains drawn from one sample of a study of response to subunit inactivated influenza vaccine. TCRdb used MiXCR to reprocess the RT-PCR reads, holding one entry per CDR3 protein. Among 630,000 or so distinct CDR3 sequences listed, 15% to 18% were seen once. The specimen was PBMCs from blood, collected 11 to 12 days after vaccination. The origin of the receptors is a man in his fifties or sixties who received an inactivated influenza vaccine. CDR3s include the opening cysteine and the closing phenylalanine or tryptophan. A D gene is named only where the DNA matches it firmly. Some rows have no size entry. The others give once, few or many, or a class for an expanded clone.

D	size	J	V	DNA	CDR3
TRBD1	-	TRBJ2-7	TRBV4-2	TGTGCCAGCAGCCAAGATAGGGCAGGGGGCGACGAGCAGTACTTC	CASSQDRAGGDEQYF
-	-	TRBJ2-3	TRBV29-1	TGCAGCAGGAAGGGGGTCGTCACAGATACGCAGTATTTT	CSRKGVVTDTQYF
-	-	TRBJ1-2	TRBV29-1	TGCAGCGTTGCGGTGTCCAACTATGGCTACACCTTC	CSVAVSNYGYTF
-	few	TRBJ1-1	TRBV10-3	TGTGCCATCAGTGATGTCCCGGGGTTCACTGAAGCTTTCTTT	CAISDVPGFTEAFF
TRBD1	-	TRBJ2-3	TRBV12-3/TRBV12-4	TGTGCCAGCAGTCCTTGGACAGGGAACACAGATACGCAGTATTTT	CASSPWTGNTDTQYF
TRBD2	-	TRBJ2-3	TRBV30	TGTGCCTGGTCGTACTTAGCGGGAGCCCCAGATACGCAGTATTTT	CAWSYLAGAPDTQYF
-	-	TRBJ2-7	TRBV4-3	TGCGCCAGCAGCCAAGTGGGGCAGTCCTACGAGCAGTACTTC	CASSQVGQSYEQYF
TRBD1	-	TRBJ1-6	TRBV20-1	TGCAGTGCTGGGGACAGGTGGGGTAGGAATTCACCCCTCCACTTT	CSAGDRWGRNSPLHF
TRBD1	-	TRBJ2-1	TRBV10-3	TGTGCCATCAGTGAGGGGGACAGGGGCACCAATGAGCAGTTCTTC	CAISEGDRGTNEQFF
-	many	TRBJ2-7	TRBV7-9	TGTGCCAGCAGCTTAGACCAGGGGAACGAGCAGTACTTC	CASSLDQGNEQYF
TRBD1	-	TRBJ2-1	TRBV5-1	TGCGCCAGCAGCTTGGTGGTCAGGGGGCAGGATGAGCAGTTCTTC	CASSLVVRGQDEQFF
TRBD1	-	TRBJ1-4	TRBV7-9	TGTGCCAGCAGCCCTAGACAGGGGGCTAATGAAAAACTGTTTTTT	CASSPRQGANEKLFF
-	few	TRBJ2-1	TRBV12-3/TRBV12-4	TGTGCCAGCAGCAGTCTGGGGGAGAATGAGCAGTTCTTC	CASSSLGENEQFF
-	few	TRBJ2-5	TRBV4-1	TGCGCCAGCAGCCTTGGGCCCCCAGAGACCCAGTACTTC	CASSLGPPETQYF
TRBD1	-	TRBJ1-3	TRBV11-1	TGTGCCAGCAGCTCACCGGGACAGGGGACTCTCATCTCTGGAAACACCATATATTTT	CASSSPGQGTLISGNTIYF
TRBD2	-	TRBJ2-7	TRBV12-3/TRBV12-4	TGTGCCAGCAGTTTAGGCCTAGCGGGGGTGAGCGAGCAGTACTTC	CASSLGLAGVSEQYF
TRBD1	-	TRBJ2-7	TRBV3-1	TGTGCCAGCAGACGAGAGGGACAGGGGTACTACGAGCAGTACTTC	CASRREGQGYYEQYF
TRBD1	few	TRBJ2-7	TRBV25-1	TGTGCCAGCAGTGGCTATGGACAGGGTAACGAGCAGTACTTC	CASSGYGQGNEQYF